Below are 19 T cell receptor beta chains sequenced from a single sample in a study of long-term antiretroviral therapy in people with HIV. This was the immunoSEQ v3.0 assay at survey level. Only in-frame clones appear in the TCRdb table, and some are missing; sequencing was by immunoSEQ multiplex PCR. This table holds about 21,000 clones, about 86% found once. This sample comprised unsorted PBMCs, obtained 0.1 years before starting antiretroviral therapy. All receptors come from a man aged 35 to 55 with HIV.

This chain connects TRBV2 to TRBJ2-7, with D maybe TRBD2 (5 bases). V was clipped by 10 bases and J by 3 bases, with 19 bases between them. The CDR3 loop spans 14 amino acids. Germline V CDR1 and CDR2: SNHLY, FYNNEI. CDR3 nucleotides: TGTGCCACCATGGTTATACCCCGGGGCTACGAGCAGTACTTC. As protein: CATMVIPRGYEQYF. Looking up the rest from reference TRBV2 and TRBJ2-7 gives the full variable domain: EPEVTQTPSHQVTQMGQEVILRCVPISNHLYFYWYRQILGQKVEFLVSFYNNEISEKSEIFDDQFSVERPDGSNFTLKIRSTKLEDSAMYFCATMVIPRGYEQYFGPGTRLTVT.

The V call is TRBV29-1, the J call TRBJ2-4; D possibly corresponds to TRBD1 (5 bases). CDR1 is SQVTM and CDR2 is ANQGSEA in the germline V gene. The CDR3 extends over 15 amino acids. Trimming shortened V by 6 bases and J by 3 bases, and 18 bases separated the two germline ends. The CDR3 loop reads CSVVAAQGVKNIQYF. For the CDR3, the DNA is TGCAGCGTAGTCGCCGCCCAGGGCGTCAAAAACATTCAGTACTTC.

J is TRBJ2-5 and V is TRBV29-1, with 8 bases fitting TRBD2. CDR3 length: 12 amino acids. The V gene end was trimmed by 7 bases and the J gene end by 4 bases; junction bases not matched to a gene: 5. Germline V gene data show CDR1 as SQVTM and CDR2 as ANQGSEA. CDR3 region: CSAHGGAETQYF. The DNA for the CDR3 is TGCAGCGCCCACGGGGGGGCAGAGACCCAGTACTTC. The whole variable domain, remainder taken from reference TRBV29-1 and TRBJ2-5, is SAVISQKPSRDICQRGTSLTIQCQVDSQVTMMFWYRQQPGQSLTLIATANQGSEATYESGFVIDKFPISRPNLTFSTLTVSNMSPEDSSIYLCSAHGGAETQYFGPGTRLLVL.

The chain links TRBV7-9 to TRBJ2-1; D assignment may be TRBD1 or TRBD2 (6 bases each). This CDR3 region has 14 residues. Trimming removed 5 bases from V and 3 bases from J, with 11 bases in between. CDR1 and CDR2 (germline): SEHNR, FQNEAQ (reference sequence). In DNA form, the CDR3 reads TGTGCCAGCAGCGGCCGGGGGCGCTACAATGAGCAGTTCTTC. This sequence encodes CASSGRGRYNEQFF.

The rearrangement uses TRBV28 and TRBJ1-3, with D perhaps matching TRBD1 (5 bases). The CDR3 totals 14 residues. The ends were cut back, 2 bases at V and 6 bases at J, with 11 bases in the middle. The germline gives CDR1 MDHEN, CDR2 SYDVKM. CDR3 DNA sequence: TGTGCCAGCAGTTTAAATGCAGGGTTAAACACCATATATTTT. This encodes CASSLNAGLNTIYF.

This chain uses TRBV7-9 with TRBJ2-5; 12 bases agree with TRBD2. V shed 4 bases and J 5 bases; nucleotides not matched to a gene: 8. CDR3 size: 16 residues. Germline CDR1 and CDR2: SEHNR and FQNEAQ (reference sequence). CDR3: CASSSGLAGIVETQYF. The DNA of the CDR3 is TGTGCCAGCAGCTCCGGACTAGCGGGGATTGTGGAGACCCAGTACTTC.

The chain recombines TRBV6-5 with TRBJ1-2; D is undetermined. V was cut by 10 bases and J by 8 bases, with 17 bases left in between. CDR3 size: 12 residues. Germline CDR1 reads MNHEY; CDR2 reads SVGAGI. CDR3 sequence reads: CATLDGAGGYTF. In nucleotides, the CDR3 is TGTGCCACCTTGGACGGTGCGGGAGGCTACACCTTC.

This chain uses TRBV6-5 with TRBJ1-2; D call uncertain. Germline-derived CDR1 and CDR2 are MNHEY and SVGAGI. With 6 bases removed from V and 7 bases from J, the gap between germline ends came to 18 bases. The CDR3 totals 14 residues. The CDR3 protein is CASRAELLRGGYTF. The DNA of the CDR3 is TGTGCCAGCAGGGCAGAGCTTCTCCGGGGTGGCTACACCTTC.

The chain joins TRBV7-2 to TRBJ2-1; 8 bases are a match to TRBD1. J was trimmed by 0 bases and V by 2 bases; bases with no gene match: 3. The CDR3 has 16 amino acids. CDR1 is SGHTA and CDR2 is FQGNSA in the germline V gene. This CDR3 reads CASSLRTGSSYNEQFF. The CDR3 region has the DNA TGTGCCAGCAGCTTACGGACAGGGAGCTCCTACAATGAGCAGTTCTTC.

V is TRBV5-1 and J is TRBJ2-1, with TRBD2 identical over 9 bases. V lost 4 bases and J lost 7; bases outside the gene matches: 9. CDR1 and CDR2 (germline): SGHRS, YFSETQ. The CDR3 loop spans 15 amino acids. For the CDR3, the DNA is TGCGCCAGCAGCGGCGGGGGGGGCTACTTAAATGAGCAGTTCTTC. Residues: CASSGGGGYLNEQFF.

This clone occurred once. The CDR3 DNA reads TGCGCCGGTTGGGGAAGGCTACTCGAGCAGTACTTC. Amino acid sequence: CAGWGRLLEQYF. The chain combines TRBV23-1 with TRBJ2-7; no clear D gene. TRBV23-1 is an ORF, and what it does is uncertain. V was clipped by 11 bases and J by 6 bases, with 17 bases between them. This CDR3 contains 12 residues.

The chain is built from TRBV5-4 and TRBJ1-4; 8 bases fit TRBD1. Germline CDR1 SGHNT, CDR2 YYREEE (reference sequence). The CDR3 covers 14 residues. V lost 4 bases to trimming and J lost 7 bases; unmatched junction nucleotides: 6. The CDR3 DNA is TGTGCCAGCAGCGTTCAGGGGGCAGGTGAAAAACTGTTTTTT. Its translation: CASSVQGAGEKLFF. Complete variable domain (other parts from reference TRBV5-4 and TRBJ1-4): ETGVTQSPTHLIKTRGQQVTLRCSSQSGHNTVSWYQQALGQGPQFIFQYYREEENGRGNFPPRFSGLQFPNYSSELNVNALELDDSALYLCASSVQGAGEKLFFGSGTQLSVL.

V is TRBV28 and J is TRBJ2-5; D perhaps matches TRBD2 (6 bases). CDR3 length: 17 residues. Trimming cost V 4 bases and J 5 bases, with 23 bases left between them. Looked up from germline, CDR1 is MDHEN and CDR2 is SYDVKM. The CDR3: CASSSTWGVPLRETQYF. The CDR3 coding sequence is TGTGCCAGCAGTTCAACGTGGGGGGTTCCCCTCCGGGAGACCCAGTACTTC. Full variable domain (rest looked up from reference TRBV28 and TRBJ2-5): DVKVTQSSRYLVKRTGEKVFLECVQDMDHENMFWYRQDPGLGLRLIYFSYDVKMKEKGDIPEGYSVSREKKERFSLILESASTNQTSMYLCASSSTWGVPLRETQYFGPGTRLLVL.

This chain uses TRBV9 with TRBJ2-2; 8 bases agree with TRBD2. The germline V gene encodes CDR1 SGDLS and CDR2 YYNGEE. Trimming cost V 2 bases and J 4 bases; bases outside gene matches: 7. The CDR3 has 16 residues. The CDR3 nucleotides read TGTGCCAGCAGCGTTACCGGGACTAGTGCCACCGGGGAGCTGTTTTTT. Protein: CASSVTGTSATGELFF.

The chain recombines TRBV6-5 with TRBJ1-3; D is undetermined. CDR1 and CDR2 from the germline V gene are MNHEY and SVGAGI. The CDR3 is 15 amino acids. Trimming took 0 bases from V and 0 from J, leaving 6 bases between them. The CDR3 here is CASSYSPGSGNTIYF. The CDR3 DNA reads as TGTGCCAGCAGTTACTCTCCAGGCTCTGGAAACACCATATATTTT.

CDR3 bases: TGTGCCAGCAGCGTAGGGGGCGGGAGTCCGGGGGAGACCCAGTACTTC. Its translation: CASSVGGGSPGETQYF. The rearrangement uses TRBV9 and TRBJ2-5, with TRBD2 identical over 7 bases. V lost 0 bases to trimming and J lost 5 bases; unmatched junction nucleotides: 10. The germline gives CDR1 SGDLS, CDR2 YYNGEE. CDR3 length: 16 amino acids.

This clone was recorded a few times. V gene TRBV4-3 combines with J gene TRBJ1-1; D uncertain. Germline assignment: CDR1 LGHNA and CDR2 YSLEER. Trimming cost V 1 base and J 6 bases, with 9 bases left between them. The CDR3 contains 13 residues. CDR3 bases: TGCGCCAGCAGCCAAGTCGGTGTCGCTGAAGCTTTCTTT. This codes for CASSQVGVAEAFF.

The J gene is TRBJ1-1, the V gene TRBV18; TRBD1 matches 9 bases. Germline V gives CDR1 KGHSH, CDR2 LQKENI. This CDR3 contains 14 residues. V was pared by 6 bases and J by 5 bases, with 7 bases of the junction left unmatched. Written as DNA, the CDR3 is TGTGCCAGCTCGTCCGGACAGGGGAGTACTGAAGCTTTCTTT. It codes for CASSSGQGSTEAFF.

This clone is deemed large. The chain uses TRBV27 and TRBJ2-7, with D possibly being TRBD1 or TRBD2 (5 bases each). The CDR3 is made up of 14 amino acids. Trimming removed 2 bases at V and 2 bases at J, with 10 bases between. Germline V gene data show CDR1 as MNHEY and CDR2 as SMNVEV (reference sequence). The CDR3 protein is CASSLTGRPYEQYF. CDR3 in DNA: TGTGCCAGCAGTTTAACGGGGCGACCCTACGAGCAGTACTTC.